This is a list of T cell receptor beta chains from one sample in a study of shared clonotypes between healthy human individuals. Libraries were prepared by immunoSEQ multiplex PCR; TCRdb keeps only in-frame clonotypes and omits some of them. The profile shows some 1.5 million clones, more than 95% of them singletons. Sample: naive CD4+ T cells sorted from blood. The receptors were gathered from a man aged 30-40 years in good health. CDR3s include the opening cysteine and the closing phenylalanine or tryptophan. Each record gives: V gene, CDR3 protein.

v_call: TRBV19; cdr3_aa: CASSIRGLPSTDTQYF
v_call: TRBV7-2; cdr3_aa: CASSFTAASYEQYF
v_call: TRBV18; cdr3_aa: CASSPRIAVSYEQYF
v_call: TRBV18; cdr3_aa: CASSPWTGAAYNEQFF
v_call: TRBV9; cdr3_aa: CASSVGPLIGLGQPQHF
v_call: TRBV5-1; cdr3_aa: CASSLDTNTGELFF
v_call: TRBV11-2; cdr3_aa: CASSLSGPGTGELFF
v_call: TRBV13; cdr3_aa: CASRHPGEGTNEKLFF
v_call: TRBV27; cdr3_aa: CASSPYPGQGYYYGYTF
v_call: TRBV5-1; cdr3_aa: CASSFLRGSGDEQYF
v_call: TRBV9; cdr3_aa: CASSVGGPGGSDTQYF
v_call: TRBV20-1; cdr3_aa: CSAPDTQYF
v_call: TRBV7-6; cdr3_aa: CASSLVIGSNTEAFF
v_call: TRBV11-3; cdr3_aa: CASSLSGSAYEQYF
v_call: TRBV9; cdr3_aa: CASSARTGTRIANEQFF
v_call: TRBV6-4; cdr3_aa: CASSRMDESGELFF
v_call: TRBV27; cdr3_aa: CASSFFGKLPVDTQYF
v_call: TRBV2; cdr3_aa: CASSWTSPEETQYF
v_call: TRBV7-9; cdr3_aa: CASSPTSGSFQETQYF
v_call: TRBV7-9; cdr3_aa: CASSPRASSYNEQFF
v_call: TRBV10-3; cdr3_aa: CATRTIQGANEKLFF
v_call: TRBV5-4; cdr3_aa: CASSIGTYEQYF
v_call: TRBV15; cdr3_aa: CATSSQREGEQFF
v_call: TRBV12-5; cdr3_aa: CASGLPGQGNTEAFF